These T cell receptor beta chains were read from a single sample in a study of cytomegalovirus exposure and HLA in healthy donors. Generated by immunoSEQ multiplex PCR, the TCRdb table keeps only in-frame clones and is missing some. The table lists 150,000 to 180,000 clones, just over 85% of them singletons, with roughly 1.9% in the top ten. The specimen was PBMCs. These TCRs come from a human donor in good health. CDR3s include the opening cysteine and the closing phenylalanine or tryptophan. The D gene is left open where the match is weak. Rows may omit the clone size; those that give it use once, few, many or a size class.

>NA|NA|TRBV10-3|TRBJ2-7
CAISESSLSTYEQYF
TGTGCCATCAGTGAGTCGTCACTCTCCACCTACGAGCAGTACTTC
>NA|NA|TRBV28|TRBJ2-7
CASSFLQQDTYEQYF
TGTGCCAGCAGTTTCCTCCAGCAGGATACCTACGAGCAGTACTTC
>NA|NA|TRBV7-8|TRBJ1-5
CASSLEQGRRQPQHF
TGTGCCAGCAGCTTAGAGCAGGGGCGACGTCAGCCCCAGCATTTT
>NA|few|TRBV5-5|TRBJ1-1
CASSLGPNGNTEAFF
TGTGCCAGCAGCTTGGGTCCGAACGGGAACACTGAAGCTTTCTTT
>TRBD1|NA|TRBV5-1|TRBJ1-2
CASRFGQGFNYTF
TGCGCCAGCCGATTCGGACAGGGTTTTAACTACACCTTC
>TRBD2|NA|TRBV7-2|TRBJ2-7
CASSHTPGGAPYEQYF
TGTGCCAGCAGCCACACCCCGGGGGGTGCCCCCTACGAGCAGTACTTC
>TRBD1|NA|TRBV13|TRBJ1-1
CASSLRDRDTEAFF
TGTGCCAGCAGCTTAAGAGACAGGGACACTGAAGCTTTCTTT
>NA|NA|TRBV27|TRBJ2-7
CASSLSFRPAASFSYEQYF
TGTGCCAGCAGTTTAAGCTTTAGGCCGGCGGCCTCCTTCTCCTACGAGCAGTACTTC
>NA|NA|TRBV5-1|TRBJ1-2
CASSLAGLVAPGYTF
TGCGCCAGCAGCTTGGCAGGGTTGGTCGCTCCGGGCTACACCTTC
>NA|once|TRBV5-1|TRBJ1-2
CASSLTQTKSYGYTF
TGCGCCAGCAGCTTAACACAGACAAAAAGCTATGGCTACACCTTC
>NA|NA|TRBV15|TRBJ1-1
CATSRDLSPGNTEAFF
TGTGCCACCAGCAGAGATCTCTCCCCGGGTAACACTGAAGCTTTCTTT
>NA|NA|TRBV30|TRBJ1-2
CASRERDDYGYTF
TGTGCCTCCCGGGAAAGGGATGACTATGGCTACACCTTC
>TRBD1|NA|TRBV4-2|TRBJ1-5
CASSQDPTGPIFDQPQHF
TGTGCCAGCAGCCAAGATCCGACAGGGCCCATCTTCGATCAGCCCCAGCATTTT
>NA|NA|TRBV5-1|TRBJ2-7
CASSSKGQGGVEEQYF
TGCGCCAGCAGCTCGAAAGGACAAGGGGGTGTCGAAGAGCAGTACTTC
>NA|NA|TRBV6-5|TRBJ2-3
CASSYSLSTDTQYF
TGTGCCAGCAGTTACTCCTTAAGCACAGATACGCAGTATTTT
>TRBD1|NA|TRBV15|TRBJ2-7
CATSLPGQGPEQYF
TGTGCCACCAGCTTACCGGGACAGGGCCCCGAGCAGTACTTC
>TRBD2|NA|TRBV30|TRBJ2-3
CAWSVEAGEGTDTQYF
TGTGCCTGGAGTGTCGAAGCGGGAGAGGGCACAGATACGCAGTATTTT
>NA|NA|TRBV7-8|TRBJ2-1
CASSAPESSYNEQFF
TGTGCCAGCAGCGCCCCGGAGAGCTCCTACAATGAGCAGTTCTTC
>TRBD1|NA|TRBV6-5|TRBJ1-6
CASTGQGINSPLHF
TGTGCCAGCACCGGACAGGGGATCAATTCACCCCTCCACTTT
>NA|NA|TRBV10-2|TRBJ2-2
CASMRQGGGTGELFF
TGCGCCAGCATGAGGCAGGGAGGAGGAACCGGGGAGCTGTTTTTT
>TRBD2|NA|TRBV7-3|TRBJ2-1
CASSLTGLAGGNEQFF
TGTGCCAGCAGCTTAACGGGTCTAGCGGGGGGCAATGAGCAGTTCTTC
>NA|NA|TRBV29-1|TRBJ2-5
CSVGGVAQETQYF
TGCAGCGTTGGGGGAGTTGCGCAAGAGACCCAGTACTTC
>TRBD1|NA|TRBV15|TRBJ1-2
CATSRVSGGQGYGYTF
TGTGCCACCAGCAGAGTATCCGGGGGACAGGGGTATGGCTACACCTTC
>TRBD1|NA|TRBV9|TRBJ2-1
CASSLIQGDEQFF
TGTGCCAGCAGCCTAATACAGGGGGACGAGCAGTTCTTC
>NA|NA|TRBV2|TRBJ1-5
CASSPDSGEGQPQHF
TGTGCCAGCAGTCCAGACAGCGGGGAAGGGCAGCCCCAGCATTTT
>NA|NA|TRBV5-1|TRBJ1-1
CASSLKLENTEAFF
TGCGCCAGCAGCCTAAAGTTAGAGAACACTGAAGCTTTCTTT
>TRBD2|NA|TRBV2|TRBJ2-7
CAIGAGGTSRAYEQYF
TGTGCCATAGGGGCGGGAGGCACGTCCCGTGCCTACGAGCAGTACTTC